This T cell receptor (beta chain) was recorded in a study of T cell clonotyping in hematopoietic cell transplantation. As for the study in general: Cytoreduction preceded collection of pretransplant recipient samples. Study-level results: Recipient TCR diversity dropped after transplant; expanded clonotypes rose from day 30 to 180. Few recipient clonotypes overlapped donors; over 97% were de novo at given depth. No sorting was done, leaving CD4 and CD8 contributions mixed.

A word on this clone: Its antigen is undetermined.

Specified time point: recipient sample about 28 days before transplant, after cytoreduction. CDR1 MGHDK and CDR2 SYGVNS come from the germline V gene. Trimming stripped 1 base from V and 4 bases from J, with 13 bases between. This CDR3 has 15 amino acids. Profiling relied on immunoSEQ multiplex PCR, and the TCRdb table lists in-frame clones only, not all of them. The sample records 25,000 to 30,000 clones, 85% to 95% being singletons. The receptor was isolated from a man in his fifties or sixties with acute myeloid leukemia. Some clones in this sample may be carry-over from other donors' samples. This chain joins TRBV25-1 and TRBJ1-1; a weak D match, TRBD1 (6 bases). The specimen was peripheral blood mononuclear cells, collected before stem cell transplant. CDR3 DNA: TGTGCCAGCAGTGAATCTGGCAGGGGCGGCACTGAAGCTTTCTTT. It is translated as CASSESGRGGTEAFF.